Each of the 7 T cell receptor beta chains below was sequenced from the same sample in a study of T cells in women clearing cervical HPV infection. Profiled with immunoSEQ multiplex PCR; TCRdb holds only in-frame clones, not every one. This table holds 25,000 to 35,000 clones. What was sequenced was blood buffy coat. These receptors were taken from a woman between 18 and 69 years old with a cervical HPV16 infection that either progressed to CIN3+ or cleared (not recorded which).

On this clone: The CDR3 extends 3 residues past the end of the read, so its final part is completed from the germline J gene. The chain links TRBV5-4 to TRBJ1-4; weak D call: TRBD1 (6 bases). With 2 bases removed from V and 3 bases from J, the gap between germline ends came to 8 bases. The CDR3 sequence is 14 residues long. Germline lookup yields CDR1 SGHNT and CDR2 YYREEE (reference sequence). Partial CDR3 DNA: TGTGCCAGCAGCTTCGAGGGGGCTAATGAAAAA. Protein product: CASSFEGANEK. Given in full, the CDR3 is CASSFEGANEKLFF. The variable domain in full, with the rest retrieved from reference TRBV5-4 and TRBJ1-4, is ETGVTQSPTHLIKTRGQQVTLRCSSQSGHNTVSWYQQALGQGPQFIFQYYREEENGRGNFPPRFSGLQFPNYSSELNVNALELDDSALYLCASSFEGANEKLFFGSGTQLSVL.

Points on this clone: The read comes to an end 3 residues before the CDR3 does, leaving the germline J gene to fill in the end. The gene calls are TRBV4-1 and TRBJ2-7; 13 positions match TRBD2. Germline V CDR1 and CDR2: MGHRA, YSYEKL. This CDR3 has 17 amino acids. V gave up 4 bases and J gave up 0 bases; unmatched junction bases: 6. CDR3 sequence reads: CASSRGLAGINSYEQYF. The covered CDR3 bases are TGCGCCAGCAGCCGGGGACTAGCGGGGATAAACTCCTACGAG.

For this clone: The read halts 3 residues ahead of the CDR3 end, with the missing end drawn from the germline J gene. This chain links TRBV5-1 with TRBJ2-5; TRBD1 aligns across 9 bases. The CDR3 length is 16 residues. Germline values: CDR1 SGHRS, CDR2 YFSETQ. V dropped 1 base and J dropped 4; count of bases not matched to a gene: 8. The sequenced part of the CDR3 DNA is TGCGCCAGCAGCTTGAGCGTGGTGGGACAGGGAGAGACC. Translating gives CASSLSVVGQGET. The whole CDR3 region reads CASSLSVVGQGETQYF.

With respect to this clone: The CDR3 goes on 3 residues after the read ends, and that part is filled in from the germline J gene. The chain combines TRBV20-1 with TRBJ2-2; 10 nucleotides agree with TRBD1. CDR1 and CDR2 from the germline V gene are DFQATT and SNEGSKA (reference sequence). The CDR3 has 14 amino acids. V trimming: 6 bases; J trimming: 2 bases; junction bases outside the gene matches: 3. The CDR3 protein is CSARDRGNTGELFF. CDR3 DNA, as far as it was read: TGCAGTGCCCGGGACAGGGGAAACACCGGGGAG.

For this clone: The sequenced fragment ends 3 residues before the CDR3 boundary, so the rest is inferred from the germline J gene. The J gene is TRBJ1-5, the V gene TRBV6-4; weak D call: TRBD1 (6 bases). Germline CDR1 reads MRHNA; CDR2 reads SNTAGT. This CDR3 spans 14 amino acids. V was cut by 6 bases and J by 1 base, with 10 bases left in between. The sequenced CDR3 bases are TGTGCCAGCAGGGCCCAGGGGAGCAATCAGCCC. Translation gives CASRAQGSNQP. The full-length CDR3 reads as CASRAQGSNQPQHF.

Concerning this clone itself: The read ends 3 residues before the CDR3 terminus; that terminus is restored from the germline J gene. This chain uses TRBV19 with TRBJ1-5; 8 positions match TRBD1. The ends lost 5 bases at V and 4 bases at J; junction bases unmatched: 4. Germline V gene sequence: CDR1 LNHDA, CDR2 SQIVND (reference sequence). CDR3 length: 14 residues. The DNA read from the CDR3 is TGTGCCAGTAGTGGGACAGGCGGTAATCAGCCC. Protein sequence: CASSGTGGNQP. From start to end, the CDR3 is CASSGTGGNQPQHF.

About this clone itself: The CDR3 end is not reached by the read, which stops 3 residues before it; the germline J gene fills it in. V usage is TRBV5-1 and J usage is TRBJ2-1, with 13 bases identical to TRBD2. Trimming removed 4 bases from V and 8 bases from J; junction bases left unmatched: 9. Germline V gene data show CDR1 as SGHRS and CDR2 as YFSETQ. This CDR3 spans 16 amino acids. CDR3 bases read: TGCGCCAGCAGCCAGACTAGCGGGAGGACGGGCGATGAG. It translates to CASSQTSGRTGDE. The complete CDR3 sequence is CASSQTSGRTGDEQFF.